These 19 T cell receptor beta chains originate from one sample sequenced in a study of siplizumab effects on memory and regulatory T cells. Generated by immunoSEQ multiplex PCR, the TCRdb table keeps only in-frame clones and is missing some. The sample shows about 100,000 clones, more than 85% of them seen only once. The specimen was CD4+ T cells sorted from blood. These receptors came from a human donor in good health.

The rearrangement uses TRBV18 and TRBJ2-7; D not certain. Trimming stripped 3 bases from V and 0 bases from J, with 12 bases between. The germline V gene encodes CDR1 KGHSH and CDR2 LQKENI. The CDR3 runs to 15 residues. CDR3 amino acids: CASSPPSPTSYEQYF. The CDR3 DNA reads as TGTGCCAGCTCACCCCCCAGTCCTACCTCCTACGAGCAGTACTTC.

This chain joins TRBV7-3 and TRBJ2-1, with 11 bases aligning to TRBD2. The ends lost 6 bases at V and 2 bases at J; junction bases unmatched: 3. This CDR3 is built from 15 residues. Germline V gene sequence: CDR1 SGHTA, CDR2 FQGTGA. CDR3 in amino acids: CASSIAGGPYNEQFF. The CDR3 coding sequence is TGTGCCAGCAGTATAGCGGGGGGGCCCTACAATGAGCAGTTCTTC.

The chain uses TRBV18 and TRBJ1-1; the D gene is possibly TRBD1 (6 bases). The CDR3 extends over 15 amino acids. CDR1 and CDR2 (germline): KGHSH, LQKENI. Between the trimmed V and J ends, which lost 0 bases and 0 bases, there was a span of 8 bases. The CDR3 coding sequence is TGTGCCAGCTCACCACCCGGGACATTGAACACTGAAGCTTTCTTT. This encodes CASSPPGTLNTEAFF.

The V call is TRBV19, the J call TRBJ2-1; D might be TRBD1 or TRBD2, each matching 5 bases. This CDR3 region has 16 residues. V was cut by 2 bases and J by 0 bases, with 11 bases left in between. Germline V gene data show CDR1 as LNHDA and CDR2 as SQIVND (reference sequence). The CDR3 DNA reads as TGTGCCAGTAGTATATTGGGGACGTACTCCTACAATGAGCAGTTCTTC. Translating it yields CASSILGTYSYNEQFF.

The chain is built from TRBV2 and TRBJ2-1, with 13 positions matching TRBD2. CDR1 is SNHLY and CDR2 is FYNNEI in the germline V gene. The V and J ends lost 4 bases and 8 bases, in that order; junction bases with no gene match: 5. This CDR3 region has 15 residues. In nucleotides, the CDR3 is TGTGCCAGCAGTGTACTAGCGGGGGGGCTCGATGAGCAGTTCTTC. Residues: CASSVLAGGLDEQFF.

The J gene is TRBJ1-3, the V gene TRBV19; D not resolved. This CDR3 comprises 15 residues. CDR1 and CDR2 from the germline V gene are LNHDA and SQIVND (reference sequence). V was cut by 6 bases and J by 4 bases, with 16 bases left in between. The CDR3 loop reads CASRVEPVLGNTIYF. In nucleotides, the CDR3 is TGTGCCAGTAGAGTGGAACCTGTCCTCGGAAACACCATATATTTT.

The rearrangement uses TRBV11-2 and TRBJ1-4; TRBD1 might be the D (6 bases). Germline V lookup: CDR1 SGHAT, CDR2 FQNNGV. This CDR3 has 13 residues. Trimming removed 8 bases from V and 7 bases from J, with 14 bases in between. The CDR3: CASGTIRGEKLFF. The CDR3 region has the DNA TGTGCCAGCGGTACAATCAGGGGTGAAAAACTGTTTTTT.

In DNA form, the CDR3 reads TGTGCCAGCAGTACGCAACAGGGTGTGGACTATGGCTACACCTTC. The encoded protein is CASSTQQGVDYGYTF. The chain is built from TRBV27 and TRBJ1-2; D is possibly TRBD1 (6 bases). Germline V gives CDR1 MNHEY, CDR2 SMNVEV (reference sequence). This CDR3 contains 15 residues. The germline V and J ends were trimmed by 5 bases and 3 bases, with 16 bases remaining between them.

The V gene is TRBV29-1, the J gene TRBJ1-2; 9 positions match TRBD1. After removal of 7 bases from V and 3 bases from J, the junction contained 6 bases not matched to a gene. This CDR3 spans 13 amino acids. Germline V CDR1 and CDR2: SQVTM, ANQGSEA. The CDR3 nucleotides read TGCAGCGCCGCGGGGACAGGGTACTATGGCTACACCTTC. Protein product: CSAAGTGYYGYTF.

Remarks on this clone: Other DNA sequences in the sample encode the same CDR3. This rearrangement joins TRBV5-1 to TRBJ1-4; D is undetermined. CDR1 and CDR2 from the germline V gene are SGHRS and YFSETQ. V lost 4 bases and J lost 4, with 14 bases in between. The CDR3 contains 15 residues. CDR3 loop: CASSPSTTLNEKLFF. The CDR3 bases are TGCGCCAGCAGCCCCTCAACCACCCTTAATGAAAAACTGTTTTTT.

The genes are TRBV4-1 and TRBJ2-5; possible D gene TRBD1, 5 bases. Trimming took off 0 bases at V and 9 bases at J, with 20 bases between the two ends. This CDR3 region has 16 residues. The germline CDR1 and CDR2 sequences are MGHRA and YSYEKL. CDR3 in amino acids: CASSQDRTLDFGAQYF. In DNA, the CDR3 is TGCGCCAGCAGCCAAGATCGGACACTCGATTTTGGGGCCCAGTACTTC.

V usage is TRBV5-1 and J usage is TRBJ2-5; possibly TRBD1 for D (5 bases). From germline, CDR1 is SGHRS and CDR2 YFSETQ. This CDR3 contains 14 residues. V lost 0 bases to trimming and J lost 5 bases, with 11 bases between them. The CDR3 protein is CASSLVRAGETQYF. DNA of the CDR3: TGCGCCAGCAGCTTGGTCAGGGCCGGGGAGACCCAGTACTTC.

The chain uses TRBV7-2 and TRBJ1-5; D is undetermined. The germline V gene has CDR1 SGHTA and CDR2 FQGNSA. This CDR3 has 17 amino acids. V lost 0 bases to trimming and J lost 1 base, with 13 bases between them. For the CDR3, the DNA is TGTGCCAGCAGCTTAGCACTCTACGAATGGAGCAATCAGCCCCAGCATTTT. Translation gives CASSLALYEWSNQPQHF.

This chain joins TRBV6-5 and TRBJ1-6; 7 bases line up with TRBD1. Germline V gives CDR1 MNHEY, CDR2 SVGAGI. J gave up 7 bases and V 5 bases, and 5 bases lay outside the gene matches. This CDR3 contains 14 residues. Here the CDR3 DNA reads TGTGCCAGCAGTAGGGGGCCCTTAAATTCACCCCTCCACTTT. As protein: CASSRGPLNSPLHF.

V usage is TRBV4-1 and J usage is TRBJ1-6; D possibly corresponds to TRBD1 (5 bases). CDR1 is MGHRA and CDR2 is YSYEKL in the germline V gene. Trimming cost V 1 base and J 8 bases, with 12 bases left between them. This CDR3 is 15 amino acids long. The DNA of the CDR3 is TGCGCCAGCAGCCAAGCCTCAGGGTGGCATTCACCCCTCCACTTT. Translation: CASSQASGWHSPLHF.

CDR3 in amino acids: CASGYTRTDTQYF. CDR3 DNA: TGTGCCAGCGGGTACACCCGCACAGATACGCAGTATTTT. The chain joins TRBV7-3 to TRBJ2-3; no clear D. The CDR3 has 13 amino acids. V lost 8 bases and J 1 base, leaving 10 bases between the germline ends. Germline lookup yields CDR1 SGHTA and CDR2 FQGTGA.

The J gene is TRBJ2-4, the V gene TRBV7-3; TRBD1 is a possible D gene (6 bases). The CDR3 extends over 19 amino acids. The ends were cut back, 1 base at V and 3 bases at J, with 22 bases in the middle. CDR1 SGHTA and CDR2 FQGTGA come from the germline V gene. The CDR3 loop is CASSLIGLTGVVDKNIQYF. DNA of the CDR3: TGTGCCAGCAGCTTAATAGGGCTGACAGGTGTGGTGGACAAAAACATTCAGTACTTC.

The rearrangement joins TRBV11-1 to TRBJ1-3; no definite D call. Trimming took off 8 bases at V and 0 bases at J, with 20 bases between the two ends. The CDR3 sequence is 17 residues long. CDR1 and CDR2 (germline): SGHAT, FQDESV (reference sequence). The CDR3 coding sequence is TGTGCCAGCCCTTGGCCCCATATTCTAGACTCTGGAAACACCATATATTTT. Translated, it gives CASPWPHILDSGNTIYF.

This chain joins TRBV28 and TRBJ1-3; 7 bases are shared with TRBD1. V shed 6 bases, J shed 9 bases, and the junction held 8 bases outside the gene matches. There are 13 residues in the CDR3. Germline CDR1 is MDHEN and CDR2 is SYDVKM. The CDR3 here is CASSSGGLPTIYF. The CDR3 nucleotides are TGTGCCAGCAGCTCAGGGGGGCTCCCCACCATATATTTT.